The 9 T cell receptor beta chains in this list originate from one sample, sequenced in a study of T cell repertoires in cytomegalovirus infection. TCRdb ran MiXCR on the reads and lists one entry per CDR3 protein. The profile shows 350,000 to 550,000 distinct CDR3 sequences, roughly 31% of them singletons. The sequenced sample consisted of PBMCs. The receptors come from a human donor in good health (CMV status not recorded). Some clones in this sample may be carry-over from other donors' samples.

V usage is TRBV4-1 and J usage is TRBJ2-7; a possible D gene is TRBD2 (5 bases). Looked up from germline, CDR1 is MGHRA and CDR2 is YSYEKL. This CDR3 is 15 amino acids long. With 2 bases removed from V and 6 bases from J, the gap between germline ends came to 17 bases. The CDR3 protein is CASSQSPEVGGEQYF. Written as DNA, the CDR3 is TGCGCCAGCAGCCAATCCCCGGAGGTAGGTGGCGAGCAGTACTTC.

This clonotype appeared a few times. The chain recombines TRBV7-2 with TRBJ1-1; D is unclear. Germline V gene lookup returns CDR1 SGHTA and CDR2 FQGNSA. Trimming removed 4 bases from V and 1 base from J, with 10 bases in between. This CDR3 contains 14 residues. The CDR3 coding sequence is TGTGCCAGCAGCTCTCGATTTAGGAACACTGAAGCTTTCTTT. Amino acid sequence: CASSSRFRNTEAFF.

This clonotype occurred a few times. The chain couples TRBV19 to TRBJ1-2; D not resolved. V lost 9 bases and J lost 5, with 22 bases in between. From germline, CDR1 is LNHDA and CDR2 SQIVND (reference sequence). This CDR3 is 15 amino acids long. CDR3 coding DNA: TGTGCCAGCGGACCTATGGCGTTGATGACTTATGGCTACACCTTC. Its translation is CASGPMALMTYGYTF.

The chain uses TRBV19 and TRBJ2-3; D is uncertain. V shed 2 bases and J shed 6 bases, with 12 bases lying between them. Germline loops: CDR1 LNHDA, CDR2 SQIVND (reference sequence). CDR3 length: 14 amino acids. The CDR3 here is CASSISGVPDTQYF. As DNA, the CDR3 is TGTGCCAGTAGTATATCAGGAGTACCCGATACGCAGTATTTT.

This clonotype was found a few times. At one of its ends the junction is not consistent with the germline gene, which may arise from a read error. CDR3 bases: TGTGCCAGCAGTTTCGAGGACATAATAGAAGATTTT. This gives the protein CASSFEDIIEDF. The chain recombines TRBV12-3 or TRBV12-4 with TRBJ1-3; D possibly corresponds to TRBD1 (5 bases). The CDR3 covers 12 residues.

This clonotype showed up many times. The rearrangement joins TRBV12-3 or TRBV12-4 to TRBJ2-5; 11 bases match TRBD1. The CDR3 has 20 residues. V was pared by 5 bases and J by 4 bases, with 21 bases of the junction left unmatched. The CDR3 is CASSLEMGQGGWNQGETQYF. CDR3 in DNA: TGTGCCAGCAGTCTCGAGATGGGACAGGGGGGCTGGAACCAAGGAGAGACCCAGTACTTC.

The chain is built from TRBV5-1 and TRBJ1-6, with 7 bases lining up with TRBD1. This CDR3 is 15 amino acids long. V shed 4 bases, J shed 7 bases, and the junction held 8 bases outside the gene matches. Germline values: CDR1 SGHRS, CDR2 YFSETQ. The CDR3 sequence is CASSRRDSMNSPLHF. CDR3 nucleotide sequence: TGCGCCAGCAGCCGTCGGGACAGCATGAATTCACCCCTCCACTTT.

About this clonotype: The junction departs from the called germline gene at one end, perhaps through a read error. V gene TRBV6-6 combines with J gene TRBJ1-1, with 7 bases identical to TRBD1. The germline gives CDR1 MNHNY, CDR2 SVGAGI (reference sequence). The CDR3 has 15 amino acids. The CDR3 sequence: CASAGQAIVNTEAYF. The DNA of the CDR3 is TGTGCCAGCGCTGGACAGGCGATTGTGAACACTGAAGCTTACTTT.

The CDR3 bases are TGTGCCTGGAGTTATACAGGGGGGTCTAATGAAAAACTGTTTTTT. This encodes CAWSYTGGSNEKLFF. V gene TRBV30 combines with J gene TRBJ1-4; TRBD1 agrees at 8 bases. This CDR3 has 15 residues. CDR1 and CDR2 (germline): GTSNPN, SVGIG (reference sequence). Trimming took 2 bases from V and 3 from J; bases not matched to a gene: 5.